These T cell receptor beta chains were read from a single sample in a study of T cells in Graves' hyperthyroidism and ophthalmopathy. TCRdb independently ran MiXCR on the multiplex PCR reads; one entry per CDR3 protein. The sample includes fewer than 400,000 distinct CDR3 sequences, around 15% of them seen just once. The sample was blood. The receptors derive from a man aged 50 to 59 with Graves' ophthalmopathy. CDR3s include the opening cysteine and the closing phenylalanine or tryptophan. A D gene is named only where the DNA matches it firmly. The listing skips clone size in some rows; elsewhere it reads once, few, many or a size class.

D gene,V gene,clone size,J gene,CDR3 protein,CDR3 DNA
-,TRBV12-3/TRBV12-4,-,TRBJ1-5,CASKDTGNQPQHF,TGTGCCAGCAAAGATACAGGTAATCAGCCCCAGCATTTT
-,TRBV3-1,many,TRBJ2-5,CASSPRTDRPETQYF,TGTGCCAGCAGCCCCCGAACCGACCGGCCGGAGACCCAGTACTTC
TRBD1,TRBV7-9,many,TRBJ2-7,CASSLGDRVSYEQYF,TGTGCCAGCAGCTTAGGGGACAGAGTCTCCTACGAGCAGTACTTC
-,TRBV27,-,TRBJ1-5,CASNPDRPANQPQHF,TGTGCCAGCAACCCCGATCGCCCAGCAAATCAGCCCCAGCATTTT
-,TRBV28,many,TRBJ1-5,CASNPDTPFNQPQHF,TGTGCCAGCAACCCCGACACCCCTTTCAATCAGCCCCAGCATTTT
TRBD1,TRBV2,many,TRBJ1-1,CASSPDPGTGGSFF,TGTGCCAGCAGTCCAGATCCCGGGACAGGGGGATCTTTCTTT
-,TRBV29-1,-,TRBJ2-1,CSVDAAFTDEQFF,TGCAGCGTTGACGCAGCCTTTACAGATGAGCAGTTCTTC
TRBD2,TRBV19,few,TRBJ2-5,CASSTLAGGGETQYF,TGTGCCAGTAGTACGCTAGCGGGAGGGGGGGAGACCCAGTACTTC
-,TRBV24-1,-,TRBJ2-2,CATSDLSPTTGELFF,TGTGCCACCAGTGATTTAAGTCCTACCACCGGGGAGCTGTTTTTT
-,TRBV5-1,-,TRBJ1-2,CASSLDAGREGYTF,TGCGCCAGCAGCTTGGATGCAGGACGGGAGGGCTACACCTTC
TRBD1,TRBV7-8,few,TRBJ1-1,CASSQRTGPMNTEAFF,TGTGCCAGCAGCCAGAGGACAGGCCCCATGAACACTGAAGCTTTCTTT
-,TRBV11-3,-,TRBJ2-7,CAGTLGRSSYEQYF,TGTGCCGGCACCCTGGGGAGAAGCTCCTACGAGCAGTACTTC
-,TRBV19,-,TRBJ1-2,CASSIAGPNYGYTF,TGTGCCAGTAGTATCGCAGGTCCTAACTATGGCTACACCTTC
-,TRBV3-1,many,TRBJ2-7,CASSSGALGSEQYF,TGTGCCAGCAGCTCCGGAGCGCTGGGGAGCGAGCAGTACTTC
TRBD2,TRBV4-2,-,TRBJ2-3,CASSPPPPGRATDTQYF,TGTGCCAGCAGCCCCCCCCCCCCCGGGAGGGCCACGGATACGCAGTATTTT
-,TRBV12-3/TRBV12-4,many,TRBJ2-5,CASTLRRGSETQYF,TGTGCCAGCACCCTAAGGAGGGGATCGGAGACCCAGTACTTC
-,TRBV28,many,TRBJ2-3,CASSSEFTSTDTQYF,TGTGCCAGCAGTTCCGAATTTACTAGCACAGATACGCAGTATTTT
TRBD1,TRBV4-1,-,TRBJ1-4,CASSLQGGDEKLFF,TGCGCCAGCAGCCTACAGGGGGGAGATGAAAAACTGTTTTTT
TRBD2,TRBV20-1,many,TRBJ2-5,CSAEGLADQETQYF,TGCAGTGCTGAGGGGCTAGCGGACCAAGAGACCCAGTACTTC
-,TRBV12-3/TRBV12-4,-,TRBJ1-3,CASKNRDPLYF,TGTGCCAGCAAAAACCGGGACCCCCTATATTTT
-,TRBV12-3/TRBV12-4,-,TRBJ2-1,CASSLALSERNNEQFF,TGTGCCAGCAGTTTAGCGCTGAGCGAAAGAAACAATGAGCAGTTCTTC
-,TRBV30,few,TRBJ1-5,CAWSEQNNQPQHF,TGTGCCTGGAGTGAACAGAACAATCAGCCCCAGCATTTT
-,TRBV10-3,-,TRBJ2-1,CAISESFRPNEQFF,TGTGCCATCAGTGAGTCGTTCAGGCCGAATGAGCAGTTCTTC
TRBD2,TRBV7-9,many,TRBJ2-7,CASSLSWTSTYEQYF,TGTGCCAGCAGCTTAAGCTGGACTAGTACCTACGAGCAGTACTTC
-,TRBV27,-,TRBJ1-1,CASSFESRARSTEAFF,TGTGCCAGCAGTTTTGAGTCACGGGCGCGAAGCACTGAAGCTTTCTTT